These 30 T cell receptor beta chains were all obtained from the same sample, sequenced in a study of OX40 agonist ivuxolimab in advanced cancers. The protocol was immunoSEQ multiplex PCR, while the TCRdb copy is restricted to in-frame clones and leaves out a portion. There are about 95,000 clones in the sample; approximately 86% occur only once, and roughly 3.8% lies in the top ten. Specimen: CD4+ or CD8+ T cells sorted from blood, collected in a trial of the OX40 agonist ivuxolimab. These receptors were taken from an adult with an advanced solid tumor such as melanoma, head and neck, liver or kidney cancer.

The rearrangement joins TRBV15 to TRBJ2-3; 9 positions agree with TRBD1. After removal of 8 bases from V and 5 bases from J, the junction contained 17 bases not matched to a gene. The germline gives CDR1 LNHNV, CDR2 YYDKDF (reference sequence). The CDR3 is 17 residues long. The CDR3 here is CATRYHPGQGDGDTQYF. CDR3 sequence (DNA): TGTGCCACCCGTTACCACCCGGGACAGGGAGATGGAGATACGCAGTATTTT.

This rearrangement joins TRBV5-1 to TRBJ1-4; 11 bases map to TRBD1. Germline trimming cut 6 bases from V and 7 bases from J; bases unmatched to any gene: 8. The CDR3 loop spans 15 amino acids. Germline CDR1 is SGHRS and CDR2 is YFSETQ. In DNA, the CDR3 is TGCGCCAGCACAGACCGGGACAGGGGGAGTGAAAAACTGTTTTTT. Protein: CASTDRDRGSEKLFF.

This clone was seen a single time. This sequence joins TRBV5-1 and TRBJ2-1, with TRBD2 as a possible D gene (6 bases). The CDR3 covers 16 residues. Between the trimmed V and J ends, which lost 0 bases and 0 bases, there was a span of 10 bases. Germline lookup yields CDR1 SGHRS and CDR2 YFSETQ. The CDR3 coding sequence is TGCGCCAGCAGCTTGGGTCCGGGAGTCTCCTACAATGAGCAGTTCTTC. This codes for CASSLGPGVSYNEQFF.

The chain employs TRBV6-6 and TRBJ1-5; D unresolved. V shed 7 bases and J shed 2 bases, with 9 bases lying between them. CDR1 is MNHNY and CDR2 is SVGAGI in the germline V gene (reference sequence). The CDR3 sequence is 13 residues long. Here the CDR3 reads CASTGVGNQPQHF. Here the CDR3 DNA reads TGTGCCAGCACCGGGGTTGGCAATCAGCCCCAGCATTTT.

The chain couples TRBV6-5 to TRBJ2-2; 7 nucleotides match TRBD1. The germline V gene encodes CDR1 MNHEY and CDR2 SVGAGI. V shed 10 bases and J 7 bases; nucleotides not matched to a gene: 6. The CDR3 loop spans 12 amino acids. The CDR3 spells CATRQGGGELFF. The CDR3 bases are TGTGCCACCCGACAGGGCGGCGGGGAGCTGTTTTTT.

The rearrangement links TRBV5-4 to TRBJ2-6; D ambiguous. Trimming took 2 bases from V and 2 from J, leaving 11 bases between them. There are 16 residues in the CDR3. CDR1 is SGHNT, CDR2 YYREEE, per germline (reference sequence). CDR3 amino acids: CASSLTLAAGANVLTF. The CDR3 DNA follows: TGTGCCAGCAGCTTAACGTTGGCAGCTGGGGCCAACGTCCTGACTTTC. Filled out from reference TRBV5-4 and TRBJ2-6, the complete variable domain reads ETGVTQSPTHLIKTRGQQVTLRCSSQSGHNTVSWYQQALGQGPQFIFQYYREEENGRGNFPPRFSGLQFPNYSSELNVNALELDDSALYLCASSLTLAAGANVLTFGAGSRLTVL.

The genes are TRBV28 and TRBJ2-5, with TRBD1 as a possible D gene (5 bases). Germline assignment: CDR1 MDHEN and CDR2 SYDVKM. Trimming took 3 bases from V and 0 from J, leaving 20 bases between them. The CDR3 extends over 18 amino acids. The CDR3: CASSFLVSRQDNQETQYF. The DNA for the CDR3 is TGTGCCAGCAGTTTCTTGGTGTCGCGGCAGGACAACCAAGAGACCCAGTACTTC.

The chain joins TRBV30 to TRBJ2-2, with unresolved D. The V gene lost 5 bases and the J gene lost 6 bases, with 7 bases spanning the gap. This CDR3 region has 11 residues. Germline V gene lookup returns CDR1 GTSNPN and CDR2 SVGIG (reference sequence). CDR3 DNA sequence: TGTGCCTGGGCGTCGCCCGGGGAGCTGTTTTTT. It codes for CAWASPGELFF.

The chain recombines TRBV7-2 with TRBJ2-5, with D maybe TRBD2 (5 bases). Germline V gene lookup returns CDR1 SGHTA and CDR2 FQGNSA. The CDR3 consists of 14 residues. V lost 7 bases and J lost 4, with 16 bases in between. The CDR3 sequence is CASKPRVGRETQYF. For the CDR3, the DNA is TGTGCCAGCAAGCCTCGAGTGGGGAGAGAGACCCAGTACTTC.

A few counts support this clone. The rearrangement links TRBV11-2 to TRBJ1-4, with 8 bases aligning to TRBD1. CDR1 is SGHAT and CDR2 is FQNNGV in the germline V gene. This CDR3 is built from 14 residues. V gave up 1 base and J gave up 6 bases; unmatched junction bases: 1. The CDR3 DNA reads TGTGCCAGCAGCTTAGGGACAGGGCATGAAAAACTGTTTTTT. This gives the protein CASSLGTGHEKLFF.

The table lists this clone with a few counts. This chain links TRBV19 with TRBJ1-4; D is unclear. The germline V gene encodes CDR1 LNHDA and CDR2 SQIVND (reference sequence). CDR3 length: 16 residues. Between the trimmed V and J ends, which lost 5 bases and 2 bases, there was a span of 15 bases. CDR3 in amino acids: CASSLRPESTNEKLFF. The CDR3 DNA sequence: TGTGCCAGTAGTCTCCGGCCTGAGTCTACTAATGAAAAACTGTTTTTT.

The chain couples TRBV11-2 to TRBJ1-1; D is undetermined. The CDR3 loop spans 13 amino acids. Trimming took 0 bases from V and 7 from J, leaving 9 bases between them. Per the germline V gene, CDR1 is SGHAT and CDR2 is FQNNGV. The CDR3: CASSLDLRREAFF. CDR3 coding DNA: TGTGCCAGCAGCTTAGATCTTCGACGTGAAGCTTTCTTT.

This clone was seen a handful of times. This sequence joins TRBV4-1 and TRBJ1-5, with 7 nucleotides matching TRBD1. Germline V gene sequence: CDR1 MGHRA, CDR2 YSYEKL. This CDR3 has 13 residues. Trimming removed 4 bases from V and 8 bases from J; junction bases left unmatched: 5. DNA for the CDR3: TGCGCCAGCAGCCGGGACAGCGAGAAGCCCCAGCATTTT. Residues: CASSRDSEKPQHF.

The chain links TRBV11-3 to TRBJ2-5; a weak D match, TRBD1 (5 bases). The end of the DNA is better explained by TRBJ2-7, so the J call may be wrong. Germline CDR1 and CDR2: SGHNT and YENEEA. The length of the CDR3 is 16 residues. The CDR3 reads CASSLDGATPSNEQYF. DNA for the CDR3: TGTGCCAGCAGCTTAGATGGGGCGACTCCCTCGAACGAGCAGTACTTC.

The chain links TRBV7-6 to TRBJ2-2; either TRBD1 or TRBD2 may supply D (5 bases each). The CDR3 is 14 amino acids. Germline CDR1 reads SGHVS; CDR2 reads FNYEAQ. Trimming took 3 bases from V and 5 from J, leaving 10 bases between them. CDR3 in amino acids: CASSFRDGTGELFF. For the CDR3, the DNA is TGTGCCAGCAGCTTCCGGGACGGGACCGGGGAGCTGTTTTTT.

The CDR3 here is CASSLPGGTYEQYF. CDR3 bases: TGCGCCAGCAGCCTCCCTGGAGGAACCTACGAGCAGTACTTC. The chain joins TRBV5-1 to TRBJ2-7; D may be TRBD2 (5 bases). The germline gives CDR1 SGHRS, CDR2 YFSETQ. V was trimmed by 4 bases and J by 2 bases, leaving 13 bases between them. CDR3 length: 14 residues.

V gene TRBV7-2 combines with J gene TRBJ2-7; D is perhaps TRBD2 (5 bases). This CDR3 is built from 14 residues. Germline lookup yields CDR1 SGHTA and CDR2 FQGNSA. V was clipped by 1 base and J by 4 bases, with 11 bases between them. The CDR3 nucleotides are TGTGCCAGCAGCTTAGGAGGGAGTGGTTACGAGCAGTACTTC. Its protein is CASSLGGSGYEQYF.

The chain has TRBV28 and TRBJ2-2; TRBD1 agrees at 8 bases. V dropped 5 bases and J dropped 2; count of bases not matched to a gene: 7. This CDR3 is 16 amino acids long. Per germline, CDR1 MDHEN and CDR2 SYDVKM. CDR3 bases: TGTGCCAGCAGTCAAGGAACAGGGGGTAACACCGGGGAGCTGTTTTTT. It encodes CASSQGTGGNTGELFF. Full variable domain (outside the CDR3, taken from reference TRBV28 and TRBJ2-2): DVKVTQSSRYLVKRTGEKVFLECVQDMDHENMFWYRQDPGLGLRLIYFSYDVKMKEKGDIPEGYSVSREKKERFSLILESASTNQTSMYLCASSQGTGGNTGELFFGEGSRLTVL.

The chain couples TRBV11-2 to TRBJ1-5; maybe TRBD1 (6 bases). Germline values: CDR1 SGHAT, CDR2 FQNNGV. This CDR3 is built from 13 residues. Trimming took 5 bases from V and 4 from J, leaving 9 bases between them. The CDR3 DNA reads as TGTGCCAGCAGCCTGGACAGAAATCAGCCCCAGCATTTT. Its translation: CASSLDRNQPQHF.

The rearrangement joins TRBV6-5 to TRBJ1-5, with no clear D. With 5 bases removed from V and 6 bases from J, the gap between germline ends came to 11 bases. The CDR3 is 13 residues long. CDR1 MNHEY and CDR2 SVGAGI come from the germline V gene. The chain's CDR3 is CASSEGIGQPQHF. In DNA, the CDR3 is TGTGCCAGCAGTGAGGGAATAGGTCAGCCCCAGCATTTT.

The chain recombines TRBV5-4 with TRBJ2-5; no reliable D call. Germline V gene lookup returns CDR1 SGHNT and CDR2 YYREEE (reference sequence). V was trimmed by 0 bases and J by 2 bases, leaving 5 bases between them. This CDR3 has 13 amino acids. The CDR3 region is CASSLALQETQYF. The CDR3 DNA is TGTGCCAGCAGCTTGGCCCTTCAAGAGACCCAGTACTTC.

The rearrangement links TRBV7-2 to TRBJ1-1; D gene ambiguous. This CDR3 is built from 15 residues. Germline CDR1 and CDR2: SGHTA and FQGNSA. V lost 5 bases, J lost 0 bases, and 13 bases lay in between. In nucleotides, the CDR3 is TGTGCCAGCAGCCGTCGTCAGCTTTTGAACACTGAAGCTTTCTTT. This translates into CASSRRQLLNTEAFF.

The V call is TRBV7-9, the J call TRBJ1-2; D not resolved. V lost 7 bases, J lost 7 bases, and 19 bases lay in between. The CDR3 has 14 amino acids. Germline CDR1 reads SEHNR; CDR2 reads FQNEAQ (reference sequence). In DNA form, the CDR3 reads TGTGCCAGCAACCCCGAAGATTCCTTCGGTGGCTACACCTTC. This codes for CASNPEDSFGGYTF.

The chain uses TRBV5-1 and TRBJ2-5; 13 bases align to TRBD2. V lost 4 bases to trimming and J lost 3 bases; unmatched junction nucleotides: 6. This CDR3 spans 16 amino acids. Germline CDR1 SGHRS, CDR2 YFSETQ. The DNA for the CDR3 is TGCGCCAGCAGCGCGACCGGGACTAGCGGGAAAGAGACCCAGTACTTC. Its protein product is CASSATGTSGKETQYF.

This chain links TRBV11-3 with TRBJ2-4; D is perhaps TRBD1 (5 bases). V lost 1 base, J lost 8 bases, and 12 bases lay in between. The CDR3 consists of 14 residues. CDR1 SGHNT and CDR2 YENEEA come from the germline V gene. The CDR3 DNA is TGTGCCAGCAGCTTAGCCGCAGGGAATGACATTCAGTACTTC. Translated, it gives CASSLAAGNDIQYF.

This clone was counted between two and nine times. This chain connects TRBV7-9 to TRBJ1-5; 7 bases line up with TRBD1. From germline, CDR1 is SEHNR and CDR2 FQNEAQ (reference sequence). V shed 5 bases and J 2 bases; nucleotides not matched to a gene: 9. The CDR3 has 16 residues. The CDR3 DNA reads as TGTGCCAGCAGCGCTACTGACAGGGAAGGCAATCAGCCCCAGCATTTT. It codes for CASSATDREGNQPQHF.

The chain couples TRBV5-1 to TRBJ2-7, with unresolved D. V was cut by 4 bases and J by 3 bases, with 17 bases left in between. The CDR3 covers 15 residues. Germline V CDR1 and CDR2: SGHRS, YFSETQ. This CDR3 is CASSRRPDGDYEQYF. CDR3 nucleotide sequence: TGCGCCAGCAGCCGACGGCCGGATGGGGACTACGAGCAGTACTTC.

The chain uses TRBV30 and TRBJ2-1, with no clear D. V shed 0 bases and J shed 8 bases, with 8 bases lying between them. Germline V gene lookup returns CDR1 GTSNPN and CDR2 SVGIG (reference sequence). The CDR3 covers 12 residues. CDR3 nucleotides: TGTGCCTGGAGTGTCTCTGGGGATGAGCAGTTCTTC. Amino acids: CAWSVSGDEQFF.

V is TRBV5-1 and J is TRBJ2-5; no clear D. There are 12 residues in the CDR3. The germline V and J ends were trimmed by 4 bases and 5 bases, with 9 bases remaining between them. CDR1 and CDR2 from the germline V gene are SGHRS and YFSETQ. CDR3 nucleotide sequence: TGCGCCAGCAGCCAGATCGGGGAGACCCAGTACTTC. This gives the protein CASSQIGETQYF.

This clone was seen more than once but under ten times. The chain combines TRBV5-4 with TRBJ2-4; tentatively, D is TRBD2 (6 bases). V gave up 0 bases and J gave up 6 bases, with 13 bases separating them. Germline assignment: CDR1 SGHNT and CDR2 YYREEE (reference sequence). This CDR3 is 15 amino acids long. CDR3 region: CASSLGGAAGNIQYF. Here the CDR3 DNA reads TGTGCCAGCAGCTTGGGGGGAGCAGCGGGAAACATTCAGTACTTC.